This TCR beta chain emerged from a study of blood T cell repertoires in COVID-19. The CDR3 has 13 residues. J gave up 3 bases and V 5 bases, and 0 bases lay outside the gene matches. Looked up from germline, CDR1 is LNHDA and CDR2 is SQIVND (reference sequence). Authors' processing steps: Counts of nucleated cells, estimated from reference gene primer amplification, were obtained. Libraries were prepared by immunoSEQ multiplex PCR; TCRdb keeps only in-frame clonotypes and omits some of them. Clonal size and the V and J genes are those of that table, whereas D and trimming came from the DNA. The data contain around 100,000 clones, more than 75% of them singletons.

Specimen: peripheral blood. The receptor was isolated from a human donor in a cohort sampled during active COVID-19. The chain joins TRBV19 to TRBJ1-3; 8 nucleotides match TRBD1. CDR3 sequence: CASSGTGGNTIYF. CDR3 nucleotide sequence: TGTGCCAGTAGTGGGACAGGTGGAAACACCATATATTTT.